The 32 T cell receptor beta chains given below trace back to one sample, sequenced in a study of cytomegalovirus exposure and HLA in healthy donors (dated by TCRdb to 2016 to 2017). Libraries were constructed by the immunoSEQ multiplex PCR assay. For the multiplex PCR, a mixture combining 60 forward primers for TCR Vbeta segments and 13 reverse primers for TCR Jbeta segments was used. In TCRdb, the immuneACCESS table is reduced to in-frame sequences with V and J assigned. These tables do not hold every clone; where another copy was compared, an unresolved V gene accounts for under half, and the others remain unexplained. This sample gives approximately 170,000 clones in total; approximately 70% of them show up just once. In total, the top ten clones hold 2.5% to 3% of the sample. The sample taken for sequencing was PBMCs. Receptor source: a woman aged 40 to 50 in good health and CMV-seropositive.

Here the CDR3 reads CASSLRKGGTVLSPLHF. CDR3 nucleotide sequence: TGTGCCAGCAGCTTGAGAAAGGGCGGGACAGTTCTCTCACCCCTCCACTTT. V is TRBV5-4 and J is TRBJ1-6, with 7 positions matching TRBD1. Germline loops: CDR1 SGHNT, CDR2 YYREEE (reference sequence). J gave up 10 bases and V 1 base, and 14 bases lay outside the gene matches. This CDR3 is 17 amino acids long.

The V call is TRBV21-1, the J call TRBJ1-1. TRBV21-1 is labeled a pseudogene. This CDR3 region has 16 residues. CDR3 region: CASSKGCGLKNTEAFF. For the CDR3, the DNA is TGTGCCAGCAGCAAGGGATGCGGGCTCAAGAACACTGAAGCTTTCTTT.

This chain joins TRBV11-1 and TRBJ1-1; D call uncertain. CDR1 is SGHAT and CDR2 is FQDESV in the germline V gene (reference sequence). The CDR3 totals 13 residues. Trimming took off 6 bases at V and 0 bases at J, with 8 bases between the two ends. CDR3 nucleotides: TGTGCCAGCAGGTTCCTACTGAACACTGAAGCTTTCTTT. It is translated as CASRFLLNTEAFF.

The CDR3 spells CASSYGGPPSYEQYF. As DNA, the CDR3 is TGTGCCAGCAGTTACGGCGGGCCCCCATCCTACGAGCAGTACTTC. V usage is TRBV6-5 and J usage is TRBJ2-7; perhaps TRBD2 as D (5 bases). Between the trimmed V and J ends, which lost 2 bases and 1 base, there was a span of 12 bases. This CDR3 region has 15 residues. The germline V gene has CDR1 MNHEY and CDR2 SVGAGI.

V gene TRBV11-2 combines with J gene TRBJ2-2; TRBD2 aligns across 7 bases. J gave up 0 bases and V 0 bases, and 4 bases lay outside the gene matches. The CDR3 has 17 residues. Germline values: CDR1 SGHAT, CDR2 FQNNGV. CDR3 residues: CASSLDASGANTGELFF. The CDR3 DNA sequence: TGTGCCAGCAGCTTAGACGCTAGCGGAGCGAACACCGGGGAGCTGTTTTTT.

The chain is built from TRBV6-5 and TRBJ2-7; 9 bases agree with TRBD1. This CDR3 spans 14 amino acids. V lost 4 bases and J lost 8; bases outside the gene matches: 9. Germline V gene lookup returns CDR1 MNHEY and CDR2 SVGAGI. DNA of the CDR3: TGTGCCAGCAGTTCCCGGACAGGGGCGCTCCAGCAGTACTTC. Translation gives CASSSRTGALQQYF.

The rearrangement uses TRBV7-9 and TRBJ2-7; 7 nucleotides line up with TRBD1. The germline V gene encodes CDR1 SEHNR and CDR2 FQNEAQ (reference sequence). The ends lost 2 bases at V and 1 base at J; junction bases unmatched: 5. This CDR3 comprises 15 residues. CDR3 nucleotides: TGTGCCAGCAGCTTAATAGGACAGGCTTCCTACGAGCAGTACTTC. Protein sequence: CASSLIGQASYEQYF.

This chain uses TRBV16 with TRBJ2-7; TRBD1 might be the D (5 bases). Germline V gives CDR1 KGHSY, CDR2 FQNENV. The CDR3 is 16 residues long. V dropped 0 bases and J dropped 0 bases, with 12 bases sitting between them. CDR3 sequence: CASSQSGRGNSYEQYF. The CDR3 nucleotides read TGTGCCAGCAGCCAATCAGGAAGGGGCAACTCCTACGAGCAGTACTTC. Drawing the rest from reference TRBV16 and TRBJ2-7, the complete variable domain is GEEVAQTPKHLVRGEGQKAKLYCAPIKGHSYVFWYQQVLKNEFKFLISFQNENVFDETGMPKERFSAKCLPNSPCSLEIQATKLEDSAVYFCASSQSGRGNSYEQYFGPGTRLTVT.

The rearrangement links TRBV6-5 to TRBJ1-2; D unclear. V was clipped by 3 bases and J by 1 base, with 9 bases between them. The CDR3 consists of 14 residues. The germline V gene has CDR1 MNHEY and CDR2 SVGAGI. DNA of the CDR3: TGTGCCAGCAGTTATAGTCCCGGTAACTATGGCTACACCTTC. This translates into CASSYSPGNYGYTF.

Turning to this clone: Germline and junction disagree at one end, which may indicate a read error. The chain employs TRBV7-8 and TRBJ1-2, with D possibly being TRBD1 (5 bases). The CDR3 totals 14 residues. Germline CDR1 and CDR2: SGHVS and FQNEAQ. The CDR3 region has the DNA TGTGCCAGCAGCTTATCCGCCTCCGGGGGAGGCTACCCCTTC. Its translation: CASSLSASGGGYPF.

The rearrangement joins TRBV29-1 to TRBJ1-4, with unresolved D. Trimming stripped 5 bases from V and 8 bases from J, with 12 bases between. CDR1 and CDR2 from the germline V gene are SQVTM and ANQGSEA. The CDR3 contains 12 residues. The CDR3 spells CSVYIVPEKLFF. DNA for the CDR3: TGCAGCGTTTATATAGTTCCGGAAAAACTGTTTTTT.

This clone has a handful of counts. The chain is built from TRBV11-2 and TRBJ2-7; D ambiguous. The CDR3 runs 14 residues. CDR1 and CDR2 from the germline V gene are SGHAT and FQNNGV. V lost 2 bases, J lost 0 bases, and 8 bases lay in between. DNA for the CDR3: TGTGCCAGCAGCTTATCCCACAGCTCCTACGAGCAGTACTTC. The encoded protein is CASSLSHSSYEQYF.

CDR3 DNA: TGTGCCAGCAGCTCCCGGGACTTGAACTACAATGAGCAGTTCTTC. Its protein is CASSSRDLNYNEQFF. This sequence joins TRBV9 and TRBJ2-1; D is perhaps TRBD2 (6 bases). The germline V gene has CDR1 SGDLS and CDR2 YYNGEE. The V and J ends lost 4 bases and 3 bases respectively, with 14 bases between them. CDR3 length: 15 amino acids.

The chain employs TRBV7-3 and TRBJ2-3; D not certain. This CDR3 has 14 residues. The germline V and J ends were trimmed by 1 base and 1 base, with 6 bases remaining between them. The germline V gene has CDR1 SGHTA and CDR2 FQGTGA. The CDR3 here is CASSLNQGTDTQYF. CDR3 coding DNA: TGTGCCAGCAGCTTAAACCAGGGCACAGATACGCAGTATTTT.

V gene TRBV5-4 combines with J gene TRBJ2-2, with 7 bases that match TRBD2. Germline CDR1 reads SGHNT; CDR2 reads YYREEE (reference sequence). Trimming at V came to 2 bases and at J to 5 bases, leaving 6 bases not matched to a gene. The CDR3 has 15 residues. The CDR3 sequence: CASSFGRGRTGELFF. CDR3 bases: TGTGCCAGCAGCTTCGGGCGGGGGAGAACCGGGGAGCTGTTTTTT.

V is TRBV4-1 and J is TRBJ2-7, with 9 nucleotides matching TRBD1. The CDR3 has 16 residues. J lost 3 bases, V lost 1 base, and 7 bases had no gene match. Germline-derived CDR1 and CDR2 are MGHRA and YSYEKL. CDR3 DNA sequence: TGCGCCAGCAGCCAAGGCTTAGGACAGGGGAGCTACGAGCAGTACTTC. It translates to CASSQGLGQGSYEQYF.

This chain uses TRBV9 with TRBJ1-3; D is unclear. This CDR3 is built from 16 residues. The V end was cut by 2 bases, the J end by 3 bases, with 15 bases between. Germline CDR1 and CDR2: SGDLS and YYNGEE. The CDR3 DNA is TGTGCCAGCAGCGTCGAGGGAGCGTTGTATGGAAACACCATATATTTT. Residues: CASSVEGALYGNTIYF. Filled out from reference TRBV9 and TRBJ1-3, the complete variable domain reads DSGVTQTPKHLITATGQRVTLRCSPRSGDLSVYWYQQSLDQGLQFLIQYYNGEERAKGNILERFSAQQFPDLHSELNLSSLELGDSALYFCASSVEGALYGNTIYFGEGSWLTVV.

In this sample, this clone turned up a few times. The gene calls are TRBV5-6 and TRBJ1-5, with TRBD1 matching over 12 bases. This CDR3 has 15 residues. CDR1 is SGHDT and CDR2 is YYEEEE in the germline V gene. V gave up 3 bases and J gave up 7 bases; unmatched junction bases: 5. The CDR3 DNA sequence: TGTGCCAGCAGCTCGAGGGGACAGGGGGCCCAGCCCCAGCATTTT. Its protein is CASSSRGQGAQPQHF.

The V and J genes are TRBV2 and TRBJ2-1; no clear D gene. Germline V CDR1 and CDR2: SNHLY, FYNNEI. This CDR3 has 12 residues. Trimming pared 6 bases from V and 3 bases from J, leaving 6 bases between. The CDR3 region is CASSPGYNEQFF. The CDR3 bases are TGTGCCAGCAGCCCCGGCTACAATGAGCAGTTCTTC.

The chain links TRBV5-1 to TRBJ2-3; D is perhaps TRBD1 (7 bases). Per germline, CDR1 SGHRS and CDR2 YFSETQ. V was pared by 0 bases and J by 4 bases, with 18 bases between. This CDR3 region has 17 residues. This CDR3 is CASSLGGDSFVPDTQYF. The CDR3, as DNA: TGCGCCAGCAGCTTGGGCGGGGACAGTTTTGTACCAGATACGCAGTATTTT.

A note on this clone: This likely comes from a read error, as the CDR3 has no conserved phenylalanine or tryptophan at its end. V gene TRBV29-1 combines with J gene TRBJ1-2; 8 nucleotides line up with TRBD1. This CDR3 has 14 amino acids. Per germline, CDR1 SQVTM and CDR2 ANQGSEA. V shed 7 bases and J 8 bases; nucleotides not matched to a gene: 15. This CDR3 reads CSAQEVQGARGYTL. As DNA, the CDR3 is TGCAGCGCTCAAGAGGTCCAGGGGGCAAGGGGCTACACCCTC.

This sequence joins TRBV7-9 and TRBJ2-1; TRBD2 agrees at 11 bases. CDR1 is SEHNR, CDR2 FQNEAQ, per germline (reference sequence). With V trimmed by 3 bases and J by 0 bases, 10 bases remained unmatched. CDR3 length equals 19 residues. This CDR3 reads CASSFAAGTSGRSYNEQFF. DNA of the CDR3: TGTGCCAGCAGCTTCGCCGCCGGGACTAGCGGACGCTCCTACAATGAGCAGTTCTTC.

The gene calls are TRBV9 and TRBJ2-1; 8 bases match TRBD1. Germline loops: CDR1 SGDLS, CDR2 YYNGEE. V lost 3 bases, J lost 5 bases, and 4 bases stayed unmatched. The CDR3 runs 14 residues. CDR3 bases: TGTGCCAGCAGCGGGACAGGGAGTAACAATGAGCAGTTCTTC. It is translated as CASSGTGSNNEQFF.

The V and J genes are TRBV29-1 and TRBJ2-3, with TRBD2 matching 10 bases. CDR1 is SQVTM, CDR2 ANQGSEA, per germline. With 3 bases clipped from V and 0 bases from J, the junction kept 6 bases outside the gene matches. The CDR3 length is 16 residues. CDR3 sequence: CSVEDLAGVSTDTQYF. The CDR3 nucleotides read TGCAGCGTTGAGGACCTAGCGGGAGTAAGCACAGATACGCAGTATTTT.

The rearrangement joins TRBV11-2 to TRBJ2-7; D gene ambiguous. Germline V gives CDR1 SGHAT, CDR2 FQNNGV. This CDR3 region has 13 residues. V shed 6 bases and J shed 4 bases, with 13 bases lying between them. The CDR3 is CASSLGLGYEQYF. The CDR3 coding sequence is TGTGCCAGCAGTCTCGGCCTAGGATACGAGCAGTACTTC.

This clone was detected only a few times. The chain links TRBV6-5 to TRBJ1-5, with D possibly TRBD1 on 5 matching bases. Trimming cost V 2 bases and J 9 bases, with 20 bases left between them. CDR3 length: 16 residues. The germline CDR1 and CDR2 sequences are MNHEY and SVGAGI. The CDR3 protein is CASSYRPGGTLWPQHF. The CDR3 DNA is TGTGCCAGCAGTTACAGGCCCGGCGGGACGTTGTGGCCCCAGCATTTT.

The chain is built from TRBV4-3 and TRBJ2-7; D is possibly TRBD1 (6 bases). Germline CDR1 reads LGHNA; CDR2 reads YSLEER. The CDR3 extends over 15 amino acids. Trimming left V 0 bases short and J 2 bases short, with 11 bases between. The CDR3 DNA sequence: TGCGCCAGCAGCCAAGAGGGCAGGGGACCCTACGAGCAGTACTTC. This sequence encodes CASSQEGRGPYEQYF.

The chain recombines TRBV28 with TRBJ1-1; no clear D gene. The CDR3 length is 13 residues. Germline CDR1 MDHEN, CDR2 SYDVKM. Trimming shortened V by 5 bases and J by 4 bases, and 11 bases separated the two germline ends. The CDR3 here is CASSLLGGTEAFF. The CDR3 bases are TGTGCCAGCAGTCTCCTAGGTGGCACTGAAGCTTTCTTT.

The V and J genes are TRBV6-1 and TRBJ2-1; 10 bases line up with TRBD2. The V and J ends lost 7 bases and 7 bases, in that order; junction bases with no gene match: 10. The V gene's germline CDR1 is MNHNS and CDR2 SASEGT. This CDR3 is built from 15 residues. CDR3 residues: CASIDPSGSMNEQFF. CDR3 nucleotide sequence: TGTGCCAGCATTGATCCTAGCGGGAGTATGAATGAGCAGTTCTTC.

This clone appeared a few times. The rearrangement uses TRBV7-9 and TRBJ2-1; TRBD2 matches 10 bases. Germline lookup yields CDR1 SEHNR and CDR2 FQNEAQ (reference sequence). V dropped 5 bases and J dropped 4; count of bases not matched to a gene: 5. The CDR3 runs 15 residues. The CDR3 bases are TGTGCCAGCAGCCCTCTAGCGGGGGCTTACAATGAGCAGTTCTTC. Translation gives CASSPLAGAYNEQFF.

V gene TRBV5-1 combines with J gene TRBJ2-5, with D possibly TRBD1 on 6 matching bases. The CDR3 extends over 14 amino acids. Trimming stripped 4 bases from V and 2 bases from J, with 12 bases between. Looked up from germline, CDR1 is SGHRS and CDR2 is YFSETQ. The CDR3 region is CASSHGQKQETQYF. The CDR3 nucleotides read TGCGCCAGCAGCCACGGACAGAAGCAAGAGACCCAGTACTTC.

Notes on this clone: The junction and the germline gene differ at one end; a read error may be behind it. The chain uses TRBV6-6 and TRBJ1-5; D remains unclear. The germline V gene encodes CDR1 MNHNY and CDR2 SVGAGI (reference sequence). This CDR3 has 13 residues. Here the CDR3 DNA reads TGTGCCAGCAGTTCCGGGGTGTGGCAGCCCCAGAATTTT. Encoded protein: CASSSGVWQPQNF.